A single sample is the source of the 12 T cell receptor beta chains below, sequenced in a study of Tregs in tolerant kidney transplant recipients. Produced via immunoSEQ multiplex PCR; TCRdb's table is partial and in-frame only. In the table there are about 14,000 clones, roughly 92% of which are singletons. Input material: CD8+ T cells from blood. These receptors were obtained from a human donor in good health.

The gene calls are TRBV19 and TRBJ2-1; the match to TRBD2 covers 10 bases. V lost 3 bases to trimming and J lost 4 bases; unmatched junction nucleotides: 12. The CDR3 spans 18 residues. Looked up from germline, CDR1 is LNHDA and CDR2 is SQIVND (reference sequence). This CDR3 reads CASSINGHRTSGYNEQFF. In DNA, the CDR3 is TGTGCCAGTAGTATTAATGGACACCGGACTAGCGGTTACAATGAGCAGTTCTTC.

The V call is TRBV4-3, the J call TRBJ2-5; either TRBD1 or TRBD2 may fit D (5 bases each). With 0 bases removed from V and 4 bases from J, the gap between germline ends came to 9 bases. The CDR3 consists of 14 residues. CDR1 is LGHNA, CDR2 YSLEER, per germline. CDR3 sequence: CASSQDLRGETQYF. The CDR3 region has the DNA TGCGCCAGCAGCCAAGATTTGAGGGGAGAGACCCAGTACTTC.

The rearrangement uses TRBV7-6 and TRBJ2-2; D not certain. The V end lost 4 bases, the J end lost 5 bases, and 8 bases lay between the germline ends. The V gene's germline CDR1 is SGHVS and CDR2 FNYEAQ. This CDR3 is 13 amino acids long. The CDR3 loop reads CASSSRVTGELFF. DNA of the CDR3: TGTGCCAGCAGCTCCCGCGTGACCGGGGAGCTGTTTTTT.

The J gene is TRBJ1-1, the V gene TRBV9; 7 positions agree with TRBD1. Germline V gene lookup returns CDR1 SGDLS and CDR2 YYNGEE. The CDR3 is 16 amino acids. J gave up 5 bases and V 4 bases, and 14 bases lay outside the gene matches. The CDR3 DNA reads as TGTGCCAGCAGCCCAGGGACAGTAGGACCTGTTACTGAAGCTTTCTTT. This codes for CASSPGTVGPVTEAFF.

V gene TRBV9 combines with J gene TRBJ2-5; TRBD2 is a possible D gene (6 bases). Trimming removed 3 bases from V and 0 bases from J, with 12 bases in between. This CDR3 has 15 residues. The germline gives CDR1 SGDLS, CDR2 YYNGEE. As DNA, the CDR3 is TGTGCCAGCAGCGGCGGGAACGGGTACCAAGAGACCCAGTACTTC. It encodes CASSGGNGYQETQYF.

The chain carries TRBV28 and TRBJ2-7; the D gene is possibly TRBD2 (6 bases). The CDR3 totals 15 residues. CDR1 and CDR2 (germline): MDHEN, SYDVKM. The germline V and J ends were trimmed by 5 bases and 3 bases, with 17 bases remaining between them. CDR3 bases: TGTGCCAGCAGTCCCCTGCGGGGTCATTTCTACGAGCAGTACTTC. Translated: CASSPLRGHFYEQYF.

The J gene is TRBJ2-4, the V gene TRBV19, with D unresolved. Between the trimmed V and J ends, which lost 1 base and 3 bases, there was a span of 7 bases. From germline, CDR1 is LNHDA and CDR2 SQIVND (reference sequence). CDR3 length: 14 residues. CDR3 DNA: TGTGCCAGTAGTATAGCAGGTGGCAAAAACATTCAGTACTTC. Translating it yields CASSIAGGKNIQYF.

The CDR3 region is CASSPRRQDTYEQYF. As DNA, the CDR3 is TGTGCCAGCAGCCCCCGCCGACAGGACACCTACGAGCAGTACTTC. The J gene is TRBJ2-7, the V gene TRBV11-3, with D possibly matching TRBD1 (6 bases). This CDR3 contains 15 residues. The germline V gene has CDR1 SGHNT and CDR2 YENEEA. Trimming took 5 bases from V and 2 from J, leaving 16 bases between them.

A single count supports this clone. The chain is built from TRBV10-3 and TRBJ2-1; tentatively, D is TRBD2 (6 bases). The V and J ends lost 11 bases and 7 bases respectively, with 12 bases between them. Germline loops: CDR1 ENHRY, CDR2 SYGVKD. The CDR3 spans 11 residues. CDR3 sequence: CAVKRANEQFF. The CDR3 coding sequence is TGTGCCGTAAAGCGGGCGAATGAGCAGTTCTTC.

This clone was seen a handful of times. The rearrangement links TRBV14 to TRBJ1-4; 7 nucleotides line up with TRBD1. The V gene's germline CDR1 is SGHDN and CDR2 FVKESK. The CDR3 runs 17 residues. Trimming took 4 bases from V and 4 from J; bases not matched to a gene: 12. This CDR3 is CASSPEGFGTDNEKLFF. CDR3 coding DNA: TGTGCCAGCAGCCCCGAGGGGTTTGGGACAGATAATGAAAAACTGTTTTTT.

V usage is TRBV4-1 and J usage is TRBJ2-1; D is ambiguous. This CDR3 is built from 16 residues. The germline V gene encodes CDR1 MGHRA and CDR2 YSYEKL. The V end was cut by 0 bases, the J end by 0 bases, with 9 bases between. The CDR3 DNA is TGCGCCAGCAGCCAAGAACGCGGTAGCTCCTACAATGAGCAGTTCTTC. This translates into CASSQERGSSYNEQFF.

The chain uses TRBV6-5 and TRBJ1-2; D not resolved. This CDR3 is 12 amino acids long. CDR1 is MNHEY, CDR2 SVGAGI, per germline. With 0 bases removed from V and 8 bases from J, the gap between germline ends came to 7 bases. CDR3 sequence (DNA): TGTGCCAGCAGTTACTCCGGGTGGGGCTACACCTTC. Protein: CASSYSGWGYTF.